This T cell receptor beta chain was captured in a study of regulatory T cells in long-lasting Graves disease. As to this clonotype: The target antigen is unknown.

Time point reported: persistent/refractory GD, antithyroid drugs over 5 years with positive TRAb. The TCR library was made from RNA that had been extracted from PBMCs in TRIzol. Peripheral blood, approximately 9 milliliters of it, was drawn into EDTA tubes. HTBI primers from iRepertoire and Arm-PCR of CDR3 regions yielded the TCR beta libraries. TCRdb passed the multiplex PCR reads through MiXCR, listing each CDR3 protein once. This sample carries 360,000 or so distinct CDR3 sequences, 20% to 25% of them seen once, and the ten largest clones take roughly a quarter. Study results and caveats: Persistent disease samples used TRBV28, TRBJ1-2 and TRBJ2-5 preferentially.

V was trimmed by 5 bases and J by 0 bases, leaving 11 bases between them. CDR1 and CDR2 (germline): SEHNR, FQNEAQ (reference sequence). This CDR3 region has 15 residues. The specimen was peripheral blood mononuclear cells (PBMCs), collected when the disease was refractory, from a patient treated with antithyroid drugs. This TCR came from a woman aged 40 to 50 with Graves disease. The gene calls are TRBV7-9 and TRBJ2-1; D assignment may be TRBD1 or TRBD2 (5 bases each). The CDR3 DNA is TGTGCCAGCAGCAGACCAGGGAGCTCCTACAATGAGCAGTTCTTC. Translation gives CASSRPGSSYNEQFF.